The entry below gives a single T cell receptor beta chain sequence along with its context. The PCR had 60 Vbeta and 13 Jbeta primers. The data were produced by immunoSEQ multiplex PCR, yet TCRdb's version contains in-frame clones alone and is incomplete. The sample carries over 130,000 clones, 65% to 85% recorded once. This sample is drawn from a study of cytomegalovirus exposure and HLA in healthy donors. CDR3 length equals 17 residues. This receptor was identified in a man aged 50 to 60 in good health and CMV-seronegative. This chain links TRBV21-1 with TRBJ2-5; TRBD1 reflects the table's D call only, with no check against the DNA. TRBV21-1 is a pseudogene. The sample was PBMCs. CDR3 sequence (DNA): TGTGCCAGCAGCAAAAAGAATGAGACAGGGCCCCAAGAGACCCAGTACTTC. Translated, it gives CASSKKNETGPQETQYF.